Sequencing of this TCR beta chain was carried out in a study of blood T cells in healthy people across ages. Primers used in a second PCR of roughly 7 to 11 cycles were a sample-barcoded 5' primer and a J-beta primer mix. MiXCR, run by TCRdb on the 5' RACE reads, gives a single entry per CDR3 protein. Counted here are around 1,100,000 distinct CDR3 sequences, around two fifths occurring once; the ten biggest clones make up about 12%. This clonotype turned up a few times. The clonotype comes from a young man in good health. The sequenced sample consisted of blood.

The CDR3 nucleotides are TGCAGTGCTAAACTCAGCGGGACGTCCGGAAACACCATATATTTT. Translation gives CSAKLSGTSGNTIYF. The gene calls are TRBV20-1 and TRBJ1-3; maybe TRBD1 (5 bases). The CDR3 loop spans 15 amino acids. Germline CDR1 reads DFQATT; CDR2 reads SNEGSKA (reference sequence). V gave up 4 bases and J gave up 4 bases, with 17 bases separating them.